The clone carrying this T cell receptor beta chain was observed at least ten times. Its cognate antigen is unknown. PBMCs were obtained from 9.5 to 10 ml fresh peripheral blood. This sample stems from a study of T cells in Graves' hyperthyroidism and ophthalmopathy. Amplification of TCR beta CDR3 regions used RNA as the template. The HTBI primer set was used in a first-round RT-PCR of the TCR CDR3. MiXCR, run by TCRdb on the multiplex PCR reads, gives a single entry per CDR3 protein. Seen here are approximately 600,000 distinct CDR3 sequences, about 17% observed once, and the top ten hold 3% to 4.5%. The V end lost 7 bases, the J end lost 4 bases, and 15 bases lay between the germline ends. Germline loops: CDR1 MNHNS, CDR2 SASEGT. This CDR3 is 14 amino acids long. Overall study results and limits: Blood shared most expanded thyroid clonotypes above 0.001. Ophthalmopathy and stable hyperthyroidism were separated by a 13 V-J model.

This receptor was taken from a woman aged 30 to 39 with Graves' hyperthyroidism. The source material was blood. This chain joins TRBV6-1 and TRBJ2-3; D may be TRBD1 (7 bases). The CDR3 spells CASTRGVGADTQYF. The DNA of the CDR3 is TGTGCCAGCACCAGGGGGGTAGGCGCAGATACGCAGTATTTT.